This T cell receptor beta chain was captured by sequencing in a study of T cell responses to AZD1222 COVID-19 vaccine. Overall study findings and caveats: Compared with day 0, the breadth and depth of the Spike-specific TCR repertoire rose significantly after two doses of AZD1222. The donor group comprised mostly white British people and more females; the analysis possibly underestimated clonal diversity. The study found vaccine-associated CD4 TCRs spanning spike, dominant at 160-218 and 743-854.

From germline, CDR1 is SGHVS and CDR2 FQNEAQ. V dropped 5 bases and J dropped 1 base, with 8 bases sitting between them. This CDR3 is built from 13 residues. Method: immunoSEQ multiplex PCR; TCRdb's copy keeps in-frame clones and lacks some. The sample includes 25,000 to 30,000 clones, 80% to 95% seen only once; the top ten take around 8%. To note about this clone: Its specificity is not known.

V gene TRBV7-8 combines with J gene TRBJ1-1; D uncertain. The sample was peripheral blood, taken 28 days after the second AZD1222 dose. This TCR was sampled from an adult who received the AZD1222 COVID-19 vaccine. CDR3 residues: CASSRSRNTEAFF. DNA for the CDR3: TGTGCCAGCAGCCGCAGCAGGAACACTGAAGCTTTCTTT.